This T cell receptor (beta chain) was captured by sequencing in a study of T-cell memory formation after mild COVID-19. Study background: TCR clusters were largely donor specific.

TCRdb itself ran the 5' RACE reads through MiXCR, one entry per CDR3 protein. This repertoire shows a few hundred thousand distinct CDR3 sequences, roughly an eighth found once; its top ten account for 21%. The germline CDR1 and CDR2 sequences are LGHDT and YNNKEL (reference sequence). The junction had 7 bases not matched to a gene; V was cut back by 1 base and J by 11 bases. The CDR3 is 15 residues long. Concerning this clonotype itself: Its antigen is not identified.

Points from the study as a whole: Pre-infection memory held some responding clones, suggesting pre-existing cross-reactive T cells responded.

The origin of this receptor is a man between 18 and 35 years old who had mild COVID-19 (a few samples of this study predate the infection). Cell type and time point are not known. This rearrangement joins TRBV3-1 to TRBJ2-1; 11 bases are shared with TRBD2. The sequencing input was PBMCs or a T cell subset sorted from them (not recorded which). The CDR3 DNA is TGTGCCAGCAGCCAAGTAGCGGGGGGGCACAGTAAGCAGTTCTTC. Translated: CASSQVAGGHSKQFF.